These 20 T cell receptor beta chains were sequenced from one sample in a study of identifying expanded T cells in peripheral blood. Assay used: immunoSEQ multiplex PCR; TCRdb lists only in-frame clones, some missing. The sample has some 54,000 clones, approximately 79% seen once. Sample: blood. These receptors were taken from a person between 18 and 75 years old in good health.

The V gene is TRBV19, the J gene TRBJ2-7, with TRBD2 matching over 7 bases. CDR3 length: 15 residues. The V gene end was trimmed by 5 bases and the J gene end by 2 bases; junction bases not matched to a gene: 9. Germline CDR1 is LNHDA and CDR2 is SQIVND (reference sequence). CDR3 in DNA: TGTGCCAGTAGTTCCCCTAGCGGTGGAACCTACGAGCAGTACTTC. Amino acid sequence: CASSSPSGGTYEQYF.

The chain is built from TRBV7-2 and TRBJ1-5, with 7 bases matching TRBD1. Looked up from germline, CDR1 is SGHTA and CDR2 is FQGNSA. V lost 5 bases to trimming and J lost 2 bases; unmatched junction nucleotides: 9. CDR3 length: 16 amino acids. This CDR3 is CASSITGAAGNQPQHF. In DNA, the CDR3 is TGTGCCAGCAGCATTACAGGGGCGGCGGGCAATCAGCCCCAGCATTTT.

The J gene is TRBJ1-1, the V gene TRBV19; no reliable D call. This CDR3 is 14 amino acids long. Germline V gene data show CDR1 as LNHDA and CDR2 as SQIVND (reference sequence). V gave up 0 bases and J gave up 0 bases, with 5 bases separating them. The CDR3 region is CASSIEGMNTEAFF. CDR3 nucleotide sequence: TGTGCCAGTAGTATAGAGGGCATGAACACTGAAGCTTTCTTT.

This clone has more than one count but fewer than ten. The junction differs from germline at one of its ends, possibly a read error. The CDR3: CATRASSTGELFF. The DNA of the CDR3 is TGCGCGACGCGGGCTAGTAGCACCGGGGAGCTGTTTTTT. The chain joins TRBV7-8 to TRBJ2-2, with a possible D match to TRBD2 (5 bases). This CDR3 has 13 residues. The germline V gene encodes CDR1 SGHVS and CDR2 FQNEAQ.

The rearrangement uses TRBV7-2 and TRBJ2-7; TRBD2 matches at 10 bases. V shed 0 bases and J 7 bases; nucleotides not matched to a gene: 9. There are 16 residues in the CDR3. Germline V gene data show CDR1 as SGHTA and CDR2 as FQGNSA. The CDR3 DNA reads TGTGCCAGCAGCTTAGCGCCCACTAGCGGGATGTATGAGCAGTACTTC. Its protein is CASSLAPTSGMYEQYF.

Only a few counts were recorded for this clone. The rearrangement uses TRBV6-5 and TRBJ1-6; D call uncertain. This CDR3 has 13 residues. The V end lost 2 bases, the J end lost 4 bases, and 3 bases lay between the germline ends. Germline lookup yields CDR1 MNHEY and CDR2 SVGAGI. DNA of the CDR3: TGTGCCAGCAGTTACGCTTATAATTCACCCCTCCACTTT. Translation: CASSYAYNSPLHF.

The rearrangement joins TRBV7-9 to TRBJ2-7; TRBD2 matches 7 bases. Germline trimming cut 7 bases from V and 6 bases from J; bases unmatched to any gene: 6. The germline V gene encodes CDR1 SEHNR and CDR2 FQNEAQ (reference sequence). The CDR3 has 12 amino acids. CDR3 sequence (DNA): TGTGCCAGCACCGCGTGGGGGGGCGAGCAGTACTTC. Its translation is CASTAWGGEQYF.

The V gene is TRBV7-8, the J gene TRBJ2-7, with D maybe TRBD1 (5 bases). Between the trimmed V and J ends, which lost 6 bases and 6 bases, there was a span of 12 bases. The CDR3 runs to 12 residues. In germline, CDR1 is SGHVS, CDR2 FQNEAQ. The CDR3 nucleotides are TGTGCCAGCAGAGGGGATTTTGGCGAGCAGTACTTC. Its protein is CASRGDFGEQYF.

The chain links TRBV7-9 to TRBJ1-2; D gene unclear. V was trimmed by 0 bases and J by 4 bases, leaving 6 bases between them. Germline CDR1 reads SEHNR; CDR2 reads FQNEAQ (reference sequence). The length of the CDR3 is 13 residues. This CDR3 reads CASSLAAAYGYTF. The CDR3 DNA is TGTGCCAGCAGCTTAGCGGCAGCCTATGGCTACACCTTC.

The gene calls are TRBV5-1 and TRBJ2-3; possible D gene TRBD1, 5 bases. The CDR3 runs 15 residues. The ends were cut back, 1 base at V and 0 bases at J, with 9 bases in the middle. Germline V CDR1 and CDR2: SGHRS, YFSETQ. This CDR3 is CASSLRGTSTDTQYF. The CDR3 DNA follows: TGCGCCAGCAGCTTGAGGGGAACTAGCACAGATACGCAGTATTTT.

The chain has TRBV19 and TRBJ1-3, with D maybe TRBD1 (5 bases). The CDR3 consists of 15 residues. Germline V gene lookup returns CDR1 LNHDA and CDR2 SQIVND (reference sequence). Trimming cost V 5 bases and J 0 bases, with 11 bases left between them. The DNA for the CDR3 is TGTGCCAGTAGTCTACAGGCTCTCTCTGGAAACACCATATATTTT. It is translated as CASSLQALSGNTIYF.

This clone was counted once. The chain employs TRBV7-3 and TRBJ1-5, with no clear D. CDR3 length: 13 residues. Germline V gene sequence: CDR1 SGHTA, CDR2 FQGTGA. The ends were cut back, 2 bases at V and 8 bases at J, with 10 bases in the middle. The CDR3 region is CASSLGVMEPQHF. The CDR3 DNA reads TGTGCCAGCAGCTTAGGGGTTATGGAGCCCCAGCATTTT.

This clone has a single count. The rearrangement joins TRBV1 to TRBJ2-5. TRBV1 is recorded as a pseudogene. The CDR3 totals 12 residues. This CDR3 reads CTSSHLGETQYF. Written as DNA, the CDR3 is TGCACCAGCAGCCATTTGGGAGAGACCCAGTACTTC.

The chain recombines TRBV6-1 with TRBJ1-2, with a weak D call TRBD1 (5 bases). The V end lost 0 bases, the J end lost 4 bases, and 15 bases lay between the germline ends. The CDR3 is 16 amino acids. From germline, CDR1 is MNHNS and CDR2 SASEGT. As DNA, the CDR3 is TGTGCCAGCAGTGAAGCGCATGGGGGTGGTTTCTATGGCTACACCTTC. Translation gives CASSEAHGGGFYGYTF.

This clone was observed once. V and J are TRBV9 and TRBJ2-7, with TRBD2 matching over 10 bases. CDR1 and CDR2 (germline): SGDLS, YYNGEE. Trimming removed 3 bases from V and 4 bases from J; junction bases left unmatched: 7. The CDR3 runs 15 residues. CDR3 coding DNA: TGTGCCAGCAGCGCCCGAGCGGGAGGGAGTTACGAGCAGTACTTC. Encoded protein: CASSARAGGSYEQYF.

In this sample, this clone turned up a few times. V and J are TRBV5-1 and TRBJ1-6; no definite D call. Trimming cost V 0 bases and J 2 bases, with 3 bases left between them. Germline CDR1 reads SGHRS; CDR2 reads YFSETQ. This CDR3 spans 14 amino acids. CDR3 bases: TGCGCCAGCAGCTTGGGCACCTATAATTCACCCCTCCACTTT. It codes for CASSLGTYNSPLHF.

The rearrangement joins TRBV4-3 to TRBJ2-4; D might be TRBD2 (6 bases). Trimming left V 0 bases short and J 4 bases short, with 13 bases between. The germline V gene encodes CDR1 LGHNA and CDR2 YSLEER. The CDR3 is made up of 16 amino acids. In DNA, the CDR3 is TGCGCCAGCAGCCAAGAGGCGGTCGGGGGAAAAAACATTCAGTACTTC. Protein sequence: CASSQEAVGGKNIQYF.

The chain links TRBV4-3 to TRBJ1-4; possible D gene TRBD1, 5 bases. The CDR3 spans 12 residues. Trimming removed 4 bases from V and 8 bases from J, with 8 bases in between. Germline V gives CDR1 LGHNA, CDR2 YSLEER. This chain's CDR3 is CASSLRGEKLFF. CDR3 sequence (DNA): TGCGCCAGCAGCCTGCGGGGGGAAAAACTGTTTTTT.

The gene calls are TRBV4-3 and TRBJ2-1, with unresolved D. Germline CDR1 and CDR2: LGHNA and YSLEER. This CDR3 spans 15 amino acids. Trimming left V 0 bases short and J 8 bases short, with 14 bases between. This CDR3 reads CASSQDGPAWDEQFF. The CDR3, as DNA: TGCGCCAGCAGCCAAGATGGGCCCGCCTGGGATGAGCAGTTCTTC.

In this sample, this clone turned up a few times. V and J are TRBV2 and TRBJ2-2, with D maybe TRBD1 (5 bases). Germline V gene sequence: CDR1 SNHLY, CDR2 FYNNEI. V was shortened by 2 bases and J by 5 bases, with 12 bases between the two germline ends. This CDR3 is built from 15 residues. The CDR3 DNA reads TGTGCCAGCAGTGAAAGGGGATTGTTAACCGGGGAGCTGTTTTTT. As protein: CASSERGLLTGELFF.